This is a list of T cell receptor beta chains from one sample in a study of CD8+ T cells in alopecia areata. Libraries were prepared by immunoSEQ multiplex PCR; TCRdb keeps only in-frame clonotypes and omits some of them. The profile covers 6,500 to 8,000 clones, with less than 70% appearing a single time and about 13% taken by the ten largest. The sample in question was skin, obtained at week 0. The receptors were sampled from a human donor with alopecia areata. Both conserved end residues are part of each CDR3. A D gene is named only where the DNA matches it firmly. Where a row states a size, it is once, few, many or the class of an expanded clone; other rows omit it.

D gene	J gene	clone size	CDR3 length	V gene	CDR3 protein	CDR3 DNA
-	TRBJ1-4	-	15	TRBV11-2	CASSLVGTLGEKLFF	TGTGCCAGCAGCTTAGTCGGGACCTTGGGGGAAAAACTGTTTTTT
TRBD1	TRBJ1-5	-	15	TRBV4-3	CASSQAQGGNQPQHF	TGCGCCAGCAGCCAAGCACAGGGGGGCAATCAGCCCCAGCATTTT
-	TRBJ2-1	-	16	TRBV9	CASSTEDTSSYNEQFF	TGTGCCAGCAGCACCGAGGACACCAGCTCCTACAATGAGCAGTTCTTC
-	TRBJ2-1	-	14	TRBV6-5	CASSETRSYNEQFF	TGTGCCAGCAGTGAGACCCGCTCCTACAATGAGCAGTTCTTC
TRBD2	TRBJ2-5	-	14	TRBV7-2	CASSLAPSGGTQYF	TGTGCCAGCAGCTTAGCGCCCAGCGGGGGGACCCAGTACTTC
-	TRBJ2-1	few	12	TRBV4-1	CASSHRQGGQFF	TGCGCCAGCAGCCATCGTCAAGGAGGGCAGTTCTTC
-	TRBJ1-3	-	17	TRBV7-9	CASSPKSGPGAGNTIYF	TGTGCCAGCAGCCCGAAATCGGGCCCAGGGGCTGGAAACACCATATATTTT
-	TRBJ2-5	-	16	TRBV6-4	CASSYSRGGQWETQYF	TGTGCCAGCAGTTACTCGAGGGGGGGCCAATGGGAGACCCAGTACTTC
-	TRBJ2-1	-	16	TRBV30	CAWSGPGLVGYNEQFF	TGTGCCTGGAGTGGGCCGGGACTTGTGGGTTACAATGAGCAGTTCTTC
TRBD2	TRBJ2-1	large	22	TRBV5-1	CASSLAVGGLAGGVAPYNEQFF	TGCGCCAGCAGCTTGGCTGTAGGGGGGCTAGCGGGAGGTGTGGCCCCCTACAATGAGCAGTTCTTC
-	TRBJ2-1	medium-sized	14	TRBV11-2	CASSLSVRVNEQFF	TGTGCCAGCAGCTTAAGTGTCAGGGTAAATGAGCAGTTCTTC
TRBD2	TRBJ2-3	few	20	TRBV27	CASSPWHDAGTSEYTDTQYF	TGTGCCAGCAGTCCGTGGCATGATGCAGGGACTAGCGAGTACACAGATACGCAGTATTTT
TRBD1	TRBJ2-7	-	17	TRBV7-2	CASSPKPGTGRSREQYF	TGTGCCAGCAGCCCGAAGCCCGGGACAGGAAGAAGTAGGGAGCAGTACTTC
-	TRBJ2-1	-	14	TRBV6-5	CASSLRFPDTEQFF	TGTGCCAGCAGTTTGCGATTTCCTGACACTGAGCAGTTCTTC
-	TRBJ2-5	-	13	TRBV5-4	CASSLGGAETQYF	TGTGCCAGCAGCTTGGGGGGGGCAGAGACCCAGTACTTC